The following is a TCR beta chain sequence with its context. What this receptor recognizes is not known. No qualities accompany the bases; no much larger clone lies one base away. This record belongs to a study of blood T cell repertoires in COVID-19 (TCRdb year 2020). As for the study more broadly: Samples covering the acute and convalescent phases of COVID-19 were provided by collaborators in the United States, Italy and Spain. The samples were drawn from the first 160 participants of the ongoing ImmuneRACE study and from 950 to 1,500 subjects provided by 6 global collaborators. The repertoires were made available in a free public database intended to serve as a resource for research on the immune response to SARS-CoV-2. HLA class I and class II types, where available, came from metadata supplied by the sample provider rather than from assay-based typing. The sample metadata nearly always contained a de-identified subject ID, COVID-19 status, age in years and sex. Subjects who had been exposed to COVID-19, were actively infected with it, or had recovered from it provided the deeply sampled blood TCRbeta repertoires that made up the dataset. The prospective study material was composed of cDNA or gDNA derived from T cells, B-cell-depleted T cells, or PBMCs. What the research found in general, with its limitations: The quantity of clinical and demographic metadata differed by source and by participant and was supplied without curation.

In the germline V gene, CDR1 corresponds to MNHEY and CDR2 to SVGAGI. Relative to germline, V is missing 7 bases and J is missing 2 bases, with 8 bases of the junction outside any gene match. The CDR3, from cysteine to phenylalanine, totals 15 residues. Left in the record is the CDR3 DNA by itself, 45 bases read in frame from the first base. The collaborating institutions used their own protocols to collect whole blood in K2EDTA tubes. For TCRbeta analysis, collaborators shipped samples as frozen whole blood, isolated PBMCs, or DNA extracted from either of those sample types. TCRbeta CDR3 regions were amplified from genomic DNA using the immunoSEQ Assay, a bias-controlled multiplex PCR. Concerning the study's data processing: The number of nucleated cells in each sample was estimated by amplification of reference gene primers within the assay. Sequence reads were collapsed and filtered to measure the absolute abundance of every unique TCRbeta CDR3 rearrangement. For each sample, productive Simpson clonality was calculated as the square root of Simpson's diversity index across productive rearrangements. What TCRdb holds here is the immuneACCESS table cut down to in-frame rearrangements. Part of the clones is not present; checked against another copy, under half of the missing clones reflect an unresolved V gene, and the others are unexplained. The D gene and trimming were derived from the DNA, and the V and J assignments and clone size from that table. Present in this sample are tens of thousands of clones, 75% to 90% of which were seen just once. 13% to 15% of the sample rests with the top ten.

The chain links TRBV6-5 with TRBJ2-7; TRBD1 fits 10 bases in the junction. The TCR sequence derives from a man over 45 with active or convalescent COVID-19. Sequencing was performed on peripheral blood. The CDR3 protein: CASTLRTGGTYEQYF. The bases are TGTGCCAGCACGTTACGGACAGGGGGGACCTACGAGCAGTACTTC.